What follows is one T cell receptor (beta chain) and its context. The clone's antigen remains unknown. The sample holds no much larger clone one base away, and base qualities are not on file. The same CDR3 is also encoded by other DNA sequences in this sample. This record comes from a study of shared clonotypes between healthy human individuals (TCRdb year 2020). Notes on the research overall: A few men and two women, aged 18 to 49 years, made up the cohort. Blood TCR repertoires of five healthy adults were deeply sequenced to estimate repertoire size and the extent of clonotype sharing between individuals. Per donor, leukapheresis produced somewhere between about 0.94 and 9 billion PBMCs. For each donor, three plates each were used for CD4 naive and CD4 memory, two plates were used for CD8 naive, and one plate was used for CD8 memory. Libraries were prepared and TCR repertoires were sequenced by different laboratories using diverse techniques, in order to increase sequencing depth and limit assay-specific biases.

V trim: 3 bases; J trim: 6 bases; unmatched bases: 5. Based on the germline V gene, the CDR1 and CDR2 sequences are SGHDT and YYEEEE. The CDR3 holds 13 amino acids from the cysteine to the phenylalanine. Only the CDR3 part of the read is kept: 39 bases, read in frame from the first base. The study at large found these results: When a few donors were compared, the shared fraction of clonotypes was 5% to 6.5% for naive CD4, 3.5% for naive CD8, roughly 2.3% for memory CD4, and 0.35% to 0.5% for memory CD8. Compared with non-shared clonotypes, the clonotypes found in all four sorted-subset donors had higher generation probabilities. Only blood was sampled, and tissue TCR repertoires likely differ from those in blood. Estimated clonotype richness was generally larger for naive than for memory subsets. Because the study included a small number of donors, the genetic and exposure-history diversity represented was limited. Based on pairwise subsampling, the degree of clonotype sharing among donors was expected to be affected by sequencing depth. Rarefaction of sorted-subset datasets indicated incomplete sequencing despite the large sequencing depth.

For the CD8 naive samples, CD45RO-negative cells were positively selected for CCR7, yielding a CD45RA+CCR7+ population from which TemRA cells were excluded. The donors were healthy, HIV-negative adults with no recently reported acute infections or vaccinations. Every donor was a Caucasian adult residing in Nashville, Tennessee, USA. Blood was collected by leukapheresis, and PBMCs were isolated by Ficoll-Histopaque density gradient centrifugation and then cryopreserved in liquid nitrogen vapor phase. Analytical flow cytometry was used to check the purity and quantity of every magnetically sorted T cell population. Genomic DNA was isolated from each sorted fraction and quantified by UV absorbance on a Nanodrop 2000c. Using the deep immunoSEQ assay, multiplex PCR amplified TCR CDR3 regions from genomic DNA. Extracted genomic DNA from each cell subset was distributed evenly across all wells of several immunoSEQ 96-well plates, and each plate was treated as a replicate. For sorted subsets, about 210 ng of genomic DNA, equivalent to around 30,000 T cell genomes, went into each replicate PCR. The purified libraries were quantified using a Qubit 3.0 fluorometer, sized with a Bioanalyzer 2100, and then quantified again using the KAPA Library Quantification kit. Each immunoSEQ 96-well plate was sequenced on its own single-read 150-cycle Illumina NextSeq 550 flow cell. In the original analysis: Because the immunoSEQ output held only junctional sequences and lacked quality scores, the filtering could not match the filtering applied to full-length reads. Sequences were annotated with PyIR, a Python wrapper for IgBLAST v1.9, and V/J genes and CDR3 were assigned using IMGT germline references. Reads with weak V/J assignments (E-value above 1e-6), missing CDR3, stop codons, out-of-frame junctions, or ambiguous translated residues were removed. V3J clonotypes were defined by identical inferred V gene, J gene, and CDR3 amino acid sequence. Percentage overlap between repertoires was computed as shared unique clonotypes divided by the size of the smaller repertoire. RTK rarefaction, the Chao1 estimator, and Recon v2.1 estimates of unobserved clonotypes were used to assess repertoire richness. OLGA was used to compute generation probabilities for all TCRbeta clonotypes that the gDNA method yielded from a handful of donors. The table comes from immuneACCESS by way of TCRdb, which keeps in-frame sequences with V and J called. Part of the clones is missing from these tables; in studies checked, under half for an unresolved V gene and the rest for unknown reasons. V and J calls and clone size are copied from that table; D and trimming were computed from the DNA. This sample gives millions of clones in total; approximately 95% of them show up just once. Jointly, the top ten make up about 1.1% of the sample.

This receptor was obtained from a man younger than 35 in good health. The chain uses TRBV5-6 and TRBJ2-7; TRBD1 fits 8 bases in the junction. Sequenced input: naive CD8+ T cells sorted from blood. Reading the label with the study, this specimen's cell subset or site is: CD45RA+CCR7+. The DNA sequence follows: TGTGCCAGCAGCTGGGGGACAGGCAGCGAGCAGTACTTC. Protein translation: CASSWGTGSEQYF.